This TCR beta chain was sequenced during a study of OX40 agonist ivuxolimab in advanced cancers. Study details: Across the patients, intravenous ivuxolimab was delivered every 2 weeks at 0.01 to 10 mg/kg.

Only in-frame clones appear in the TCRdb table, and some are missing; sequencing was by immunoSEQ multiplex PCR. The top ten hold around 6.7% of the sample, which has about 48,000 clones, around 90% seen once. The receptor comes from an adult with an advanced solid tumor such as melanoma, head and neck, liver or kidney cancer. The sequenced sample was CD4+ or CD8+ T cells sorted from blood, obtained in a trial of the OX40 agonist ivuxolimab.

In DNA form, the CDR3 reads TGTGCCAGCAGTTTACTCCACACCGAGGGGTCCGATACGCAGTATTTT. It encodes CASSLLHTEGSDTQYF. The chain has TRBV27 and TRBJ2-3; perhaps D is TRBD1 or TRBD2 (5 bases each). Germline lookup yields CDR1 MNHEY and CDR2 SMNVEV (reference sequence). This CDR3 is built from 16 residues. V lost 2 bases and J 6 bases, leaving 18 bases between the germline ends.